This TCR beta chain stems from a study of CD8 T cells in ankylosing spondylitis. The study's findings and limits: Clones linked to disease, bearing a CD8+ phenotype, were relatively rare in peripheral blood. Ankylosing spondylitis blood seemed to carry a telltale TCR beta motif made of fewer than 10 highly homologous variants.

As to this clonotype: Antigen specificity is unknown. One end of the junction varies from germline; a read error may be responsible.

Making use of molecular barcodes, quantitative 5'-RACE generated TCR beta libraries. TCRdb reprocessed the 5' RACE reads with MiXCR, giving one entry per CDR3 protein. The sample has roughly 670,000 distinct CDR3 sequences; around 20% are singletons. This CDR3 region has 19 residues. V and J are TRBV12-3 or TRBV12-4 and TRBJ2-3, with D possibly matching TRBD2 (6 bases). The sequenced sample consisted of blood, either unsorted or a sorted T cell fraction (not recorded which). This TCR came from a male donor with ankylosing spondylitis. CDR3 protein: CPSSLRGGTSGGGTDTQYF. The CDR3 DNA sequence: TGTCCCAGCAGTTTAAGGGGCGGGACCTCCGGTGGGGGGACAGATACGCAGTATTTT.